The T cell receptor (beta chain) under discussion was sequenced for a study of early T cells in non-severe SARS-CoV-2 infection. Germline trimming cut 8 bases from V and 3 bases from J; bases unmatched to any gene: 12. The CDR3 is 15 residues long. CDR1 is ENHRY and CDR2 is SYGVKD in the germline V gene. TCRdb called the 5' RACE reads again in MiXCR, with one record for every CDR3 protein. The sample includes about 27,000 distinct CDR3 sequences, roughly 5% of them seen just once. By share, this clonotype ranks as medium-sized. Sequencing used whole blood. The clonotype was recovered from an adult who was a healthcare worker with PCR-confirmed SARS-CoV-2 infection or an uninfected control (not recorded which). The J gene is TRBJ2-7, the V gene TRBV10-3, with 8 nucleotides matching TRBD2. The CDR3 coding sequence is TGTGCCATCGCCCTGCGGGGGGTCGGGGGCTACGAGCAGTACTTC. Protein product: CAIALRGVGGYEQYF.